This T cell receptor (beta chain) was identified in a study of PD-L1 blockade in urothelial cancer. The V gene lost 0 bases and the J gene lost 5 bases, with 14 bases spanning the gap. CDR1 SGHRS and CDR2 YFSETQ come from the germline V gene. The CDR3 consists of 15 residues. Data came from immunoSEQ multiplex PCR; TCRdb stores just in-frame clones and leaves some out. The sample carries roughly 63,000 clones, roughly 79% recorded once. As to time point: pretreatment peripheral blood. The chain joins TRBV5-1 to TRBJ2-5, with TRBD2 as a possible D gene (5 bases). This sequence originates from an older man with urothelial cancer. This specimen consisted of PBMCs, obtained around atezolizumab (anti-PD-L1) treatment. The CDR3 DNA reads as TGCGCCAGCAGCTTGGCCGGGGAGAGCAGGGAGACCCAGTACTTC. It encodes CASSLAGESRETQYF.